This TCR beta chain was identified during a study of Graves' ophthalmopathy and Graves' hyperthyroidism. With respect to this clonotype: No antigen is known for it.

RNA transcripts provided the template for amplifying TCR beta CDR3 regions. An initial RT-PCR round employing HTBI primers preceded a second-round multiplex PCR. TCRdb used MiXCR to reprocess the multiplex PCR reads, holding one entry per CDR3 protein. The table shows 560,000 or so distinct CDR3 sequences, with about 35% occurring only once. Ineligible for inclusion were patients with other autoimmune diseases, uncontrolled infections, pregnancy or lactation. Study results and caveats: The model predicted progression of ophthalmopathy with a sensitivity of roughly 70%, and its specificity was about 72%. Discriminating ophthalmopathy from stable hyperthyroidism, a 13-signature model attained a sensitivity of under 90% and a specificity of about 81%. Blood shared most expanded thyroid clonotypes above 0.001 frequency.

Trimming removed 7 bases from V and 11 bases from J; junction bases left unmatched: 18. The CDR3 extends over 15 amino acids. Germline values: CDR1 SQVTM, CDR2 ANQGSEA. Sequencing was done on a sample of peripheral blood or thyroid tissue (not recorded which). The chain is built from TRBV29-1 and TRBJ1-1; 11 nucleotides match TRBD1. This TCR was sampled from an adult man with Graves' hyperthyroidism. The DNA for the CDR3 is TGCAGCGCTGGACAGGGGGCGAGCACGGACACTCAGGCTTTCTTT. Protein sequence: CSAGQGASTDTQAFF.